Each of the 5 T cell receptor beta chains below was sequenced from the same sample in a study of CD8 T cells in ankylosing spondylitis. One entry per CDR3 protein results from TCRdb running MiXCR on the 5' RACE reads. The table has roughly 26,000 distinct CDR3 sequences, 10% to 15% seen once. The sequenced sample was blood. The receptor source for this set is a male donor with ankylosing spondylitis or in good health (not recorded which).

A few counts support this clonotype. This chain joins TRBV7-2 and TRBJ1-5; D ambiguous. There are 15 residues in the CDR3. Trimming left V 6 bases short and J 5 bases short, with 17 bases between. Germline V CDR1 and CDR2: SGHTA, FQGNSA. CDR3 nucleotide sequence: TGTGCCAGCAGGGAGGCATCGGGCTCTGATCAGCCCCAGCATTTT. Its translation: CASREASGSDQPQHF.

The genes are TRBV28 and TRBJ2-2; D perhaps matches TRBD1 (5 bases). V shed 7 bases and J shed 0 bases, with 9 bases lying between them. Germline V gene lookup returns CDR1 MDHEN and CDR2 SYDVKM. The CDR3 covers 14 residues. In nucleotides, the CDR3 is TGTGCCAGCAAGGGGCTGACGAACACCGGGGAGCTGTTTTTT. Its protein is CASKGLTNTGELFF.

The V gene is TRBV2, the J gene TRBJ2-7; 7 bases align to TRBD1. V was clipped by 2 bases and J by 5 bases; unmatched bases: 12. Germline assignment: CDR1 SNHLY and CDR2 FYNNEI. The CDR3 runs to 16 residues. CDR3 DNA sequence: TGTGCCAGCAGTGAATGGGTATCCGGACAGGTCCACGAGCAGTACTTC. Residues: CASSEWVSGQVHEQYF.

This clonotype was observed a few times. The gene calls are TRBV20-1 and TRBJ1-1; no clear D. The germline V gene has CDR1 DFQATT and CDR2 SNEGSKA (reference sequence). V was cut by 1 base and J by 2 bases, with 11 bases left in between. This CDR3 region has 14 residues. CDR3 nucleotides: TGCAGTGCTAGAGTAGGGCGGTCCAACACTGAAGCTTTCTTT. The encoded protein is CSARVGRSNTEAFF.

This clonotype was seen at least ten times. The CDR3 DNA is TGTGCCACCCGTGACAGGTTCTTTCAGCAGTACGTC. Its translation is CATRDRFFQQYV. The rearrangement links TRBV25-1 to TRBJ2-7, with D perhaps matching TRBD1 (6 bases). This CDR3 has 12 residues. Germline V gene data show CDR1 as MGHDK and CDR2 as SYGVNS. Trimming left V 10 bases short and J 8 bases short, with 18 bases between.